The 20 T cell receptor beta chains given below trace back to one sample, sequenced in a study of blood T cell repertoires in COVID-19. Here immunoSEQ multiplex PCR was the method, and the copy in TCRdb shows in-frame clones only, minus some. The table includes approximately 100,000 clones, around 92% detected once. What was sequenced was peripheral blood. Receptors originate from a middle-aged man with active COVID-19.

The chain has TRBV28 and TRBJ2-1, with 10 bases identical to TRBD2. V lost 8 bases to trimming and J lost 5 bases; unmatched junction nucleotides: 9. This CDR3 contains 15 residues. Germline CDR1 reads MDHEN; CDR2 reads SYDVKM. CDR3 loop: CASSPRLAGHNEQFF. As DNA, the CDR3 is TGTGCCAGCTCCCCAAGACTAGCGGGCCACAATGAGCAGTTCTTC.

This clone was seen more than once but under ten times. CDR3 loop: CASSLRRTAPYEQYF. The CDR3 coding sequence is TGTGCCAGCAGCTTGAGACGAACAGCTCCCTACGAGCAGTACTTC. The chain carries TRBV5-4 and TRBJ2-7; D gene unclear. The germline CDR1 and CDR2 sequences are SGHNT and YYREEE (reference sequence). This CDR3 has 15 residues. V was shortened by 1 base and J by 2 bases, with 13 bases between the two germline ends.

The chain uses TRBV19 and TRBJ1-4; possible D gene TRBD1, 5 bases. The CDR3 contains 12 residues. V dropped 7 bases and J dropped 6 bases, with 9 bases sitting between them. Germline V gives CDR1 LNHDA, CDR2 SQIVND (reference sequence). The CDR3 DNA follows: TGTGCCAGTACGTCAGGGCATGAAAAACTGTTTTTT. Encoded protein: CASTSGHEKLFF.

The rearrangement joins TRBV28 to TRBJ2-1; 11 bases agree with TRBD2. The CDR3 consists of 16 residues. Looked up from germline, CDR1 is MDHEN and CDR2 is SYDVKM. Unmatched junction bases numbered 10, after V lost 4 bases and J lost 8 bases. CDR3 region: CASSSAGLAVVDEQFF. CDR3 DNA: TGTGCCAGCAGTTCAGCGGGACTAGCGGTCGTTGATGAGCAGTTCTTC.

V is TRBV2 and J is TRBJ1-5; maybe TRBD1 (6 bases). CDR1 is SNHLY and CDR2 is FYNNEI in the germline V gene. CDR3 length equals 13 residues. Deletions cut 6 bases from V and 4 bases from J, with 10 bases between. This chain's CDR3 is CASRRQENQPQHF. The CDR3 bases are TGTGCCAGCAGGAGACAGGAGAATCAGCCCCAGCATTTT.

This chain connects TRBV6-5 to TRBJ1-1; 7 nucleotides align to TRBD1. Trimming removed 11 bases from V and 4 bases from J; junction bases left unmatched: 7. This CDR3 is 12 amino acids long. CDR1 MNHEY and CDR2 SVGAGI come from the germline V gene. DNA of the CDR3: TGTGCCTTAGACCGGACAGGCACTGAAGCTTTCTTT. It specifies CALDRTGTEAFF.

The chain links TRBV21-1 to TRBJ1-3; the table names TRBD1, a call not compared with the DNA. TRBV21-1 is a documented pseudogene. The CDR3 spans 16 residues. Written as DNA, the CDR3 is TGTGCCAGCAGCATACGACAGGGCCTCTCTGGAAACACCATATATTTT. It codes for CASSIRQGLSGNTIYF.

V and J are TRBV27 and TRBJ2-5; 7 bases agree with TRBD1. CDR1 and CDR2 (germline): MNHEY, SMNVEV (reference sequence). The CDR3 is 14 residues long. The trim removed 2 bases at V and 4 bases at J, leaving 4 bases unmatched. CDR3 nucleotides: TGTGCCAGCAGTTTAGCGACAGGGTCAGAGACCCAGTACTTC. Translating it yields CASSLATGSETQYF.

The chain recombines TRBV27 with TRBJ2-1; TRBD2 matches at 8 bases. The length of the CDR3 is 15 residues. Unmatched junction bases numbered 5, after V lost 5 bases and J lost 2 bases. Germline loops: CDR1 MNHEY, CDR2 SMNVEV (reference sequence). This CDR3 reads CASSTTSGAYNEQFF. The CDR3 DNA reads TGTGCCAGCAGTACCACTAGCGGAGCCTACAATGAGCAGTTCTTC.

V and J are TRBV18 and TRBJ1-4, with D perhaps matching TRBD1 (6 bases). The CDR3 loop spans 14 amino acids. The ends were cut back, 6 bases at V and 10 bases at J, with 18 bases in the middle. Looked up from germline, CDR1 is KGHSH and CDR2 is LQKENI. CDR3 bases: TGTGCCAGCTCCCCAGAGCAGGGGATCGGAAAACTGTTTTTT. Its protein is CASSPEQGIGKLFF.

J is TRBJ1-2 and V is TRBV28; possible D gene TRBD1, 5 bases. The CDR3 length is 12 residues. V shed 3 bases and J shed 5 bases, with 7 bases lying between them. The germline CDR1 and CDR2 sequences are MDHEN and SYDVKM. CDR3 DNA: TGTGCCAGCAGTTTCGACAGATATGGCTACACCTTC. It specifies CASSFDRYGYTF.

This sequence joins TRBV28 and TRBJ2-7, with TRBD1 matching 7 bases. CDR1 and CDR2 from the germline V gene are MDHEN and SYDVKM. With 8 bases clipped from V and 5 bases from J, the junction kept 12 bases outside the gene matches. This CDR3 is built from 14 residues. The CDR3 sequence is CASEETGTVNEQYF. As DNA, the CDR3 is TGTGCCAGCGAGGAGACAGGGACGGTCAACGAGCAGTACTTC. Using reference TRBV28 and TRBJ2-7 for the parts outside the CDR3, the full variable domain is DVKVTQSSRYLVKRTGEKVFLECVQDMDHENMFWYRQDPGLGLRLIYFSYDVKMKEKGDIPEGYSVSREKKERFSLILESASTNQTSMYLCASEETGTVNEQYFGPGTRLTVT.

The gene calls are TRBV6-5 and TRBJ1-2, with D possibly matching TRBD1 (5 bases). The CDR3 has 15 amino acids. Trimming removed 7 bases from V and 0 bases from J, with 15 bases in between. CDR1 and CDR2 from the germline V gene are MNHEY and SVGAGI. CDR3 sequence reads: CASIKGRLANYGYTF. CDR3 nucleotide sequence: TGTGCCAGCATCAAGGGGAGGTTAGCTAACTATGGCTACACCTTC.

CDR3 bases: TGTGCCAGCAGCCAAGATCTTAGCTATGGCTACACCTTC. It codes for CASSQDLSYGYTF. This chain joins TRBV14 and TRBJ1-2; D gene unclear. Between the trimmed V and J ends, which lost 0 bases and 4 bases, there was a span of 6 bases. Per the germline V gene, CDR1 is SGHDN and CDR2 is FVKESK. CDR3 length: 13 residues.

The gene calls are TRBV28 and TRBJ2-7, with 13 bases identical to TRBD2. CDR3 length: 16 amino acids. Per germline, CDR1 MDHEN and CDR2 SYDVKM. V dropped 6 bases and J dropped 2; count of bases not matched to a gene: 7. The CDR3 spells CASRLPGTSGTYEQYF. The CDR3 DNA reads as TGTGCCAGCAGATTACCCGGGACTAGCGGGACCTACGAGCAGTACTTC.

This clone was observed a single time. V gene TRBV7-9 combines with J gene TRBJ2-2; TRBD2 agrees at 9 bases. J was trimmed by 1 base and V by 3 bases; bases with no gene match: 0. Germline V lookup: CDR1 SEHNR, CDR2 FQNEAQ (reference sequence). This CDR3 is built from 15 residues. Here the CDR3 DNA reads TGTGCCAGCAGCTTGACTAGCGGGAACACCGGGGAGCTGTTTTTT. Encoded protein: CASSLTSGNTGELFF.

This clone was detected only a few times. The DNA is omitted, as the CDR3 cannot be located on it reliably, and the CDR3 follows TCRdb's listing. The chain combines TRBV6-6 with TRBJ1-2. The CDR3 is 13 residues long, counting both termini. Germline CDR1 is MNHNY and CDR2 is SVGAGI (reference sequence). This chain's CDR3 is CASSTSGSYGYTF.

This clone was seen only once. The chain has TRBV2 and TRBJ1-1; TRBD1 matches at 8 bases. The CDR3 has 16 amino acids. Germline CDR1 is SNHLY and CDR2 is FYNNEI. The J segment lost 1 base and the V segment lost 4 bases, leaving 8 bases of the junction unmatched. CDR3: CASSADRGGRNTEAFF. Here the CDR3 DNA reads TGTGCCAGCAGTGCAGACAGGGGCGGCCGGAACACTGAAGCTTTCTTT.

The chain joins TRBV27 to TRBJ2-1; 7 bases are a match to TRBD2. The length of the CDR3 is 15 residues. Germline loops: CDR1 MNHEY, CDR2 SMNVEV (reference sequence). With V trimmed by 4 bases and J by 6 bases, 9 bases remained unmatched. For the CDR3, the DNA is TGTGCCAGCAGTTCTAGACTAGCCCAGGGCAATGAGCAGTTCTTC. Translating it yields CASSSRLAQGNEQFF.

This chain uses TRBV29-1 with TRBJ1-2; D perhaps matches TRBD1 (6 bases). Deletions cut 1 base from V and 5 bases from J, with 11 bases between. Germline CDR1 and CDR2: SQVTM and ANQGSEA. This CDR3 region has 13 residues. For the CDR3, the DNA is TGCAGCGTTGAAGCCAGGGACACGTATGGCTACACCTTC. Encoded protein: CSVEARDTYGYTF.